These T cell receptor beta chains were read from a single sample in a study of radiation and T cells in renal cell carcinoma. TCRdb keeps only in-frame clones here, not all; method: immunoSEQ multiplex PCR. The sample yields some 78,000 clones, 80% to 90% seen once. The sample was blood, taken from a patient whose treatment included radiotherapy and nephrectomy. These TCRs come from a woman aged 70-85 years with renal cell carcinoma. The CDR3 runs from the conserved cysteine through the conserved F or W. D genes are given only for firm matches. A row's size may be missing; if present it is once, few, many or a size class.

J gene | V gene | clone size | D gene | CDR3 DNA | CDR3 protein
TRBJ2-2 | TRBV7-8 | - | - | TGTGCCAGCAGCTTGACGGGGGCGAACACCGGGGAGCTGTTTTTT | CASSLTGANTGELFF
TRBJ1-2 | TRBV7-6 | - | TRBD1 | TGTGCCAGCAGCTTAGCTCCGGGACAGGCCCTTTATGGCTACACCTTC | CASSLAPGQALYGYTF
TRBJ2-5 | TRBV30 | - | TRBD2 | TGTGCCTGGAACGGGGGGGAGACCCAGTACTTC | CAWNGGETQYF
TRBJ1-2 | TRBV15 | - | - | TGTGCCACCAGCAAAGGGGTTTCGGATCTCTATGGCTACACCTTC | CATSKGVSDLYGYTF
TRBJ2-7 | TRBV7-6 | - | TRBD1 | TGTGCCAGCAGCCCAGGACAGGGCCCCTACGAGCAGTACTTC | CASSPGQGPYEQYF
TRBJ2-4 | TRBV4-3 | - | TRBD2 | TGCGCCAGCAGCCAAGGACGGCTAGCGGGGGGGTGGGACATTCAGTACTTC | CASSQGRLAGGWDIQYF
TRBJ1-1 | TRBV4-3 | - | - | TGCGCCAGCAGCCCCTCCGGGCGGAACACTGAAGCTTTCTTT | CASSPSGRNTEAFF
TRBJ1-1 | TRBV30 | - | - | TGTGCCTGGAGTGCTGGGGGCATAGAAGCTTTCTTT | CAWSAGGIEAFF
TRBJ2-6 | TRBV5-1 | - | TRBD1 | TGCGCCAGCAGCTTGTCCGGGACAGGGGGCGGTGGGGCCAACGTCCTGACTTTC | CASSLSGTGGGGANVLTF
TRBJ1-5 | TRBV28 | - | TRBD1 | TGTGCCAGCAGTTCCGGGTTGGTGGAGGGGGCAGGACAGCCCCAGCATTTT | CASSSGLVEGAGQPQHF
TRBJ1-1 | TRBV6-5 | - | - | TGTGCCAGCAGGCGGACCACCGACACTGAAGCTTTCTTT | CASRRTTDTEAFF
TRBJ1-5 | TRBV4-1 | - | - | TGCGCCAGCAGCCGTGAGGCGTTTGGCAATCAGCCCCAGCATTTT | CASSREAFGNQPQHF
TRBJ1-1 | TRBV27 | - | TRBD1 | TGTGCCAGCAGTTTTCTCCAGGGGGCCGCTGAAGCTTTCTTT | CASSFLQGAAEAFF
TRBJ2-1 | TRBV11-3 | - | - | TGTGCCAGCAGCTTAGATCGGGGGGCCTACTACAATGAGCAGTTCTTC | CASSLDRGAYYNEQFF
TRBJ2-7 | TRBV25-1 | - | - | TGTGCCAGCAGTGGATTATCCGAGCAGTACTTC | CASSGLSEQYF
TRBJ2-7 | TRBV5-1 | - | - | TGCGCCAGCAGCTTGCTGGGATTTACCGACGAGCAGTACTTC | CASSLLGFTDEQYF
TRBJ1-1 | TRBV7-8 | once | - | TGTGCCAGCAGCTTAATCGGGACCGAGGGGGCTGAAGCTTTCTTT | CASSLIGTEGAEAFF
TRBJ1-1 | TRBV21-1 | few | - | TGTGCCAGCAGCAAAGGTGCAGGGGCGAACACTGAAGCTTTCTTT | CASSKGAGANTEAFF
TRBJ1-2 | TRBV30 | - | - | TGTGCCTGGAGTTTACAGTCTGGTGGCTACACCTTC | CAWSLQSGGYTF
TRBJ2-1 | TRBV7-3 | few | - | TGTGCCAGCACCAAAGACAGCTCCTACAATGAGCAGTTCTTC | CASTKDSSYNEQFF
TRBJ1-1 | TRBV7-3 | - | - | TGTGCCAGCCCCAACCCTGGAGGGACTGAAGCTTTCTTT | CASPNPGGTEAFF
TRBJ1-2 | TRBV27 | - | - | TGTGCCAGCAGTCCCTGGACAGTTGGTTATGGCTACACCTTC | CASSPWTVGYGYTF
TRBJ2-6 | TRBV5-5 | - | - | TGTGCCAGCAGCAGGTCAGGGGGGGCCTCTGGGGCCAACGTCCTGACTTTC | CASSRSGGASGANVLTF
TRBJ2-5 | TRBV11-3 | - | TRBD1 | TGTGCCAGCAGCTCCGGACAGGAATGGGAGACCCAGTACTTC | CASSSGQEWETQYF
TRBJ2-7 | TRBV4-2 | - | - | TGTGCCAGCAGCCAAGATCTGGCTAGTGGCGAGCAGTACTTC | CASSQDLASGEQYF
TRBJ1-2 | TRBV7-9 | - | TRBD1 | TGTGCCAGCAGCTCGACAGGGTCTAGCTATGGCTACACCTTC | CASSSTGSSYGYTF
TRBJ2-7 | TRBV7-6 | - | TRBD2 | TGTGCCAGCAGCTTAGACGGGAGGGCAAGAGACGAGCAGTACTTC | CASSLDGRARDEQYF
TRBJ2-1 | TRBV27 | - | TRBD2 | TGTGCCAGCAGTGGATTACTAGCGGGGGGGCAAGATGAGCAGTTCTTC | CASSGLLAGGQDEQFF
TRBJ2-2 | TRBV28 | - | - | TGTGCCAGCAGTTCCGACACCGGGGAGCTGTTTTTT | CASSSDTGELFF
TRBJ1-2 | TRBV6-5 | - | - | TGTGCCAGCAGTAGCAGGGGAAGTGGCTACACCTTC | CASSSRGSGYTF
TRBJ2-3 | TRBV27 | - | - | TGTGCCAGCAGCATAACGGGATCCCCCACAGATACGCAGTATTTT | CASSITGSPTDTQYF
TRBJ1-2 | TRBV29-1 | - | - | TGCAGCGACGGGACCAACTATGGCTACACCTTC | CSDGTNYGYTF
TRBJ2-3 | TRBV7-2 | - | TRBD2 | TGTGCCAGCAGCTCTAGGGGCGAGCGGGGGGTTTACACAGATACGCAGTATTTT | CASSSRGERGVYTDTQYF
TRBJ1-6 | TRBV7-2 | - | - | TGTGCCAGCAGCTTAGCAGCCGCAGCCAACACACCCCTCCACTTT | CASSLAAAANTPLHF
TRBJ1-2 | TRBV5-1 | - | - | TGCGCCAGCAGCTCGACAGAGGATCGGTATGGCTACACCTTC | CASSSTEDRYGYTF
TRBJ1-1 | TRBV5-4 | - | - | TGTGCCAGCAGCCCCAAAATACAAGCTCTGAACACTGAAGCTTTCTTT | CASSPKIQALNTEAFF
TRBJ2-7 | TRBV25-1 | - | TRBD1 | TGTGCCAGCAGCATCCCCACAGGGGACGAGCAGTACTTC | CASSIPTGDEQYF
TRBJ2-7 | TRBV7-8 | once | TRBD2 | TGTGCCAGCAGCTCCGGACTAGCGGGGAGATACGAGCAGTACTTC | CASSSGLAGRYEQYF
TRBJ2-7 | TRBV5-1 | once | - | TGCGCCAGCAGCTTGGGGGCACCAGGGCGAGGCGAGCAGTACTTC | CASSLGAPGRGEQYF
TRBJ1-1 | TRBV5-6 | - | - | TGTGCCAGCAGCTTGTTTCACGGTATGAACACTGAAGCTTTCTTT | CASSLFHGMNTEAFF
TRBJ1-4 | TRBV19 | - | - | TGTGCCAGTAGTATCCTTCGCGGTGAAAAACTGTTTTTT | CASSILRGEKLFF
TRBJ2-2 | TRBV5-6 | - | TRBD1 | TGTGCCAGCATCAAAAACAGGGGTGGAAACACCGGGGAGCTGTTTTTT | CASIKNRGGNTGELFF